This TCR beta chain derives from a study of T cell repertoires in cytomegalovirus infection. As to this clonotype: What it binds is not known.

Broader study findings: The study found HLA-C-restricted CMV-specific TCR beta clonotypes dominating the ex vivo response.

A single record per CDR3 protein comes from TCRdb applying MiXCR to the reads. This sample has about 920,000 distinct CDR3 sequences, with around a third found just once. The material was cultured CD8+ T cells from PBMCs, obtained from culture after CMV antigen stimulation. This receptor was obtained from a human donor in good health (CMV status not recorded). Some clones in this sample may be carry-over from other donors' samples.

CDR3 sequence: CASRGWTYEQYF. DNA of the CDR3: TGTGCCAGCAGGGGCTGGACCTACGAGCAGTACTTC. The V and J genes are TRBV27 and TRBJ2-7; D is ambiguous. This CDR3 comprises 12 residues. Trimming left V 6 bases short and J 2 bases short, with 8 bases between. CDR1 and CDR2 from the germline V gene are MNHEY and SMNVEV (reference sequence).